This T cell receptor (beta chain) stems from a study of breast tumors, draining lymph nodes, adjacent tissues. Study-level results: The lymph node origin of tumor T cells was framed as consistent with a hypothesis, not demonstrated.

CDR1 and CDR2 from the germline V gene are MNHNS and SASEGT. This CDR3 contains 12 residues. V lost 6 bases and J lost 7, with 10 bases in between. Axillary draining lymph nodes of breast cancer patients supplied the node samples. MiXCR was run by TCRdb on the multiplex PCR reads, yielding one entry per CDR3 protein. The repertoire holds about 200,000 distinct CDR3 sequences, with approximately 36% as singletons. With respect to this clonotype: Its antigen remains unknown.

The sequence derives from a female donor with breast cancer. Some clones in this sample may be carry-over from other donors' samples. The genes are TRBV6-1 and TRBJ1-5; TRBD1 might be the D (5 bases). Input material: axillary lymph node tissue. The CDR3 protein is CASRWGKQPQHF. The CDR3 region has the DNA TGTGCCAGCAGGTGGGGGAAACAGCCCCAGCATTTT.